This T cell receptor beta chain was observed in a study of blood T cell repertoires in COVID-19. At the level of the study: There were acute and convalescent COVID-19 samples, and they came from the United States, Italy and Spain. PBMCs, B-cell-depleted T cells, or T cells were the source of the cDNA or gDNA that made up the material.

V dropped 4 bases and J dropped 9; count of bases not matched to a gene: 8. In germline, CDR1 is SEHNR, CDR2 FQNEAQ (reference sequence). CDR3 length: 14 amino acids. In the study's own analysis: Amplification of reference gene primers was used by the study to estimate nucleated cell counts. The data were produced by immunoSEQ multiplex PCR, yet TCRdb's version contains in-frame clones alone and is incomplete. V and J calls and clone size are copied from that table; D and trimming were computed from the DNA. The data contain hundreds of thousands of clones, roughly 83% of them seen just once; the ten biggest clones take up about 9%.

Input material: peripheral blood. This rearrangement joins TRBV7-9 to TRBJ2-1; 8 bases match TRBD1. This clonotype was sampled from a man at least 80 years old with acute or convalescent COVID-19. CDR3 residues: CASSSDRGGGEQFF. Written as DNA, the CDR3 is TGTGCCAGCAGCTCCGACAGGGGAGGAGGTGAGCAGTTCTTC.